This T cell receptor (beta chain) stems from a study of cytomegalovirus exposure and HLA in healthy donors (dated by TCRdb to between 2016 and 2019). Study-wide context: According to an earlier analysis of 587 of the donors, roughly 180 million T cells yielded over 100 million unique TCR beta sequences and less than 300 Gb of sequence data. Approximately 300 gigabases of sequencing data and around 80 million unique TCR sequences made up an early release that covered several hundred HLA-typed donors. Among the roughly 400 genotyped donors, about 85% belonged to the genetic ancestry cluster associated with self-reported Caucasian donors. The study aimed to test whether signatures of past pathogen exposure could be identified by cataloging public T cell receptors. The study used immunosequencing to profile the T cell repertoires of approximately 640 subjects and linked those repertoires to cytomegalovirus serostatus. Along with the roughly 710-subject first cohort, a separate validation cohort of about 110 different subjects was used. To predict cytomegalovirus infection status, the study combined high-throughput TCR immunosequencing, statistical association of individual TCRs with disease status, and machine learning. A later analysis re-examined previously published TCR beta repertoires from 610 or so donors and added high-resolution HLA genotyping to investigate patterns of TCR occurrence. In the later analysis, no new phenotypic data were used to find candidate immune exposures; instead, reliance was placed on TCR beta sequences and their occurrence across donors. To decide whether each TCR beta V gene segment behaved as functional or pseudogenic, an earlier analysis of some 600 of the donors relied on high-throughput TCR beta sequencing. Donor age, sex, ethnicity and CMV serostatus were compiled together with the repertoire data. A later genetic analysis used genome-wide SNP genotypes for about 60% of the roughly 670 donors, treating that subset as a discovery cohort. Every discovery cohort repertoire had been produced on one sequencing platform. HLA typing included class I and class II loci at four-digit resolution. Typing coverage differed by locus: A, B, C, DRB1 and DQB1 were typed in roughly 629-630 donors, DQA1 in roughly 510, DPA1 in some 610, and DPB1 in just under 490. Several DR-DQ haplotypes were treated as single units for association and clustering because of strong linkage in the cohort. Among around 400 genotyped donors of the cohort, an average of 235,054 unique TCR beta nucleotide sequences were sequenced per donor, roughly a sixth of them non-productive.

Of note for this clone: Its antigen is unknown. Per-base qualities were not stored, and no clone one base away is much larger.

Libraries were constructed by the immunoSEQ multiplex PCR assay. A mixture of 60 forward primers for TCR Vbeta segments and 13 reverse primers for TCR Jbeta segments was used in the multiplex PCR. The CDR3 region of rearranged TCR beta genes was amplified from genomic DNA by a multiplex PCR assay. The amplified TCR beta libraries were sequenced on the Illumina HiSeq System as 87-base-pair reads. The study's own analysis went as follows. Across the 500 to 700 repertoires, a later analysis counted about 81 million unique TCR beta chains, about 10 million of which were shared by at least two donors. Raw reads were error-corrected and collapsed into unique sequences with a nearest-neighbor algorithm that merged closely related sequences to remove PCR and sequencing errors. V, D and J gene segments were assigned by aligning CDR3 sequences to IMGT reference sequences. For a sequence to be retained, a match of at least six nucleotides to both a V gene segment and a J gene segment was required. Rearrangements were called productive when the CDR3 lacked stop codons and stayed in frame with V and J; all others were non-productive. Following IMGT convention, CDR3 was defined as the stretch from the second conserved V-encoded cysteine up to the conserved J-encoded phenylalanine. Sequences without an unambiguous match to a single V gene segment were excluded from the earlier analysis of almost 600 of the donors. An earlier analysis of several hundred of the donors called V segments functional above 56.7% productive rearrangements and segregating when the between-donor standard deviation exceeded 5%. A statistical classification framework was developed to diagnose cytomegalovirus status using the catalog of TCR beta chain sequences. A later analysis assigned V and J genes by comparing TCR nucleotide sequences with IMGT/GENE-DB human TR gene sequences. The TCRdist pipeline was used in a later analysis to assign CDR3 sequences and most-parsimonious VDJ recombination scenarios. In a later analysis, every TCR beta chain was defined by the combination of its CDR3 amino acid sequence and its V-gene family, and reads without a unique V-gene family were dropped. A later analysis removed several hundred highly shared, low-generation-probability nucleotide sequences to deal with suspected cross-contamination and a sequencing artifact. A later analysis calculated a clonal expansion index for each public chain from normalized within-repertoire ranks of inferred template counts. A later analysis computed generation probabilities with a VDJ recombination model fitted to out-of-frame rearrangements, and checked the results against IGoR. A later analysis scored TCR-TCR, TCR-HLA and TCR-CMV co-occurrence with hypergeometric tests, applying a repertoire-size bias correction to TCR pairs. False discovery rates were estimated in a later analysis by permuting HLA or CMV assignments 20 times. In a later analysis, co-occurring TCRs were grouped with DBSCAN, and TCRdist sequence similarity was added when clustering was performed within HLA-allele-positive subsets. Co-occurrence clustering excluded repertoires with fewer than 30,000 or more than 120,000 public chains, plus five with anomalous nucleotide sharing. Here the immuneACCESS table is served through TCRdb, limited to in-frame sequences with V and J called. Missing clones are a known gap in these copies; in checked studies unresolved V genes cover under half, and the rest lacks a known reason. The V and J calls and clone size come from that table; D and trimming were worked out from the DNA. The sample profile shows 85,000 to 100,000 clones; about two thirds of them were found once. The ten largest clones represent 2.7% of the sample.

From the cysteine through the phenylalanine, the CDR3 covers 15 amino acids. Here the CDR3 DNA is all that survives: 45 bases in frame from base 1. V and J are truncated by 4 bases and 10 bases respectively, leaving an intervening sequence of 17 bases. Via the germline V gene (reference sequence), CDR1 is MNHEY and CDR2 SMNVEV. The cohort consisted of 650 to 700 healthy bone marrow donors. All cohort members were sampled while nominally healthy, although unrecorded immune exposures were likely present. The donor tested CMV seronegative, placing the donor among the 352 seronegative members of the cohort. A peripheral blood sample was provided by each donor, and peripheral blood mononuclear cells were used for TCR beta sequencing. The Qiagen DNeasy Blood Extraction Kit was used to extract genomic DNA from the blood cell samples. What the study reported, not specific to this receptor: Most CMV-associated TCR beta chains appeared to be HLA-restricted in a later analysis, and the HLA associations seemed to be driven largely by CMV exposure. Three of the identified cytomegalovirus-associated TCR beta chains were confirmed in vitro to be specific for cytomegalovirus antigens. Assigning TCR associations to individual alleles was difficult when HLA alleles, especially DR and DQ, strongly co-occurred. While some public TCRs were present in many individuals, most TCR sequences turned up only very rarely across donors. A cluster of highly shared sequence variants was judged likely to be a technical artifact of the sequencing pipeline. The presence/absence analyses assumed that sequencing depth was roughly uniform across donors, and that assumption may not be true. Because HLA typing was missing for some donors at each locus, association tests included only the typed subset. According to the authors, the approach could potentially be generalized to other disease states and immunological phenotypes. The cohort was sequenced for TCR beta chains only, and without alpha or paired-chain data the features that could be detected were limited. In a later analysis, several top co-occurrence clusters were reported to appear linked to parvovirus B19, influenza, CMV and Epstein-Barr virus. In an earlier analysis of fewer than 750 of the donors, most TCR beta V segments were observed in productive rearrangements about 87% or about 30% of the time, broadly matching IMGT annotations. A later analysis found that TCR association rates varied across HLA loci, with DRB1 alleles showing the most associated TCRs and HLA-C alleles the fewest. According to a later genetic analysis, donors in an Asian-associated ancestry cluster had fewer N-insertions in productive TCRs than the approximately 700-donor mean. Cytomegalovirus status was reported to be diagnosed by the classifier with high specificity and sensitivity in both the original and validation cohorts. Correlated functional status among segregating V segments might reflect linkage disequilibrium, but an unknown experimental factor could not be ruled out. The study gave a list of around 170 TCR beta chains associated with cytomegalovirus. Compared with equally common non-associated chains, HLA-associated TCR beta chains in a later analysis were more clonally expanded and had lower generation probabilities. A later genetic analysis associated a missense DCLRE1C variant with V-gene and J-gene trimming of TCR beta chains, and an independent cohort replicated the association. Some IMGT-functional V segments, including TRBV6-2 and TRBV6-3, could not be distinguished by the 87-base-pair reads and were therefore excluded. At a false discovery rate of 0.05, a later analysis linked 16,000 or so TCR beta sequences to specific HLA alleles. For the cohort, immune exposure information was limited to CMV serostatus. A further reported finding was that TCR beta sequences accurately predicted the HLA-A and HLA-B alleles for most subjects in the first cohort. The earlier analysis of almost 600 of the donors excluded roughly 16 rarely observed V segments, including chromosome 9 orphons, because counts were too low.

The rearrangement combines TRBV27 with TRBJ1-6, with no D gene named confidently. The receptor was derived from a man aged 45 to 65 in good health and CMV-seronegative. The sample comprised PBMCs. The nucleotide sequence is given as TGTGCCAGCAGTTCATACGGCGACTACGAGTCACCCCTCCACTTT. This gives the protein CASSSYGDYESPLHF.